This T cell receptor (beta chain) was retrieved from a study of blood T cell repertoires in COVID-19. The V gene's germline CDR1 is MDHEN and CDR2 SYDVKM. There are 15 residues in the CDR3. Trimming removed 5 bases from V and 6 bases from J; junction bases left unmatched: 9. Participants were aged roughly 18 to 90 years, lived in some 23 US areas, and enrolled virtually. Clones were sequenced by immunoSEQ multiplex PCR, and TCRdb holds only the in-frame ones, with some missing. This sample has 250,000 to 350,000 clones, with 89% found just once. The genes are TRBV28 and TRBJ1-1, with TRBD1 matching 10 bases. This TCR was sampled from a woman between 50 and 59 years old who had been exposed to COVID-19. What was sequenced was PBMCs or T cells enriched from blood (not recorded which). CDR3 nucleotides: TGTGCCAGCAGTACAAGACAGGGGGCTCTCGCTGAAGCTTTCTTT. Translated, it gives CASSTRQGALAEAFF.